This passage covers 15 T cell receptor beta chains from one sample sequenced in a study of sequential checkpoint blockade in melanoma. Repertoires were generated with immunoSEQ multiplex PCR, while TCRdb's copy carries only in-frame clones and drops some. This sample has more than 35,000 clones; about 88% occur once, and the top ten carry 12%. The treatment: randomized to nivolumab then ipilimumab (arm A) or the reverse (arm B). Sequencing was performed on CD8+ T cells sorted from blood (inferred from file names), taken from a patient given nivolumab and ipilimumab in sequence. These receptors were collected from a human donor with melanoma.

The chain combines TRBV19 with TRBJ2-2; maybe TRBD2 (5 bases). Germline V gene data show CDR1 as LNHDA and CDR2 as SQIVND (reference sequence). This CDR3 has 15 amino acids. V lost 6 bases to trimming and J lost 4 bases, with 15 bases between them. The CDR3 sequence: CASRLVESGTGELFF. In DNA, the CDR3 is TGTGCCAGTAGACTAGTAGAATCAGGCACCGGGGAGCTGTTTTTT.

The chain joins TRBV6-1 to TRBJ2-7; weak D call: TRBD1 (5 bases). V lost 0 bases to trimming and J lost 0 bases, with 6 bases between them. This CDR3 comprises 14 residues. Germline loops: CDR1 MNHNS, CDR2 SASEGT. CDR3 nucleotides: TGTGCCAGCAGTGAAGCTGACAGCTCCTACGAGCAGTACGTC. Translated: CASSEADSSYEQYV.

The CDR3 loop reads CASSTGETQYF. The DNA of the CDR3 is TGTGCCAGCAGCACAGGGGAGACCCAGTACTTC. The chain recombines TRBV28 with TRBJ2-5; TRBD1 is a possible D gene (6 bases). This CDR3 is built from 11 residues. V dropped 6 bases and J dropped 5 bases, with 7 bases sitting between them. Germline CDR1 reads MDHEN; CDR2 reads SYDVKM.

V is TRBV27 and J is TRBJ2-5; possibly TRBD1 for D (5 bases). The J call could be wrong; TRBJ2-7 is a better fit for the DNA end. CDR1 and CDR2 (germline): MNHEY, SMNVEV (reference sequence). The CDR3 runs 14 residues. The CDR3 here is CASSLSQGTDEQYF. Written as DNA, the CDR3 is TGTGCCAGCAGTTTATCGCAGGGAACGGACGAGCAGTACTTC.

The chain uses TRBV7-3 and TRBJ2-7, with TRBD2 matching 13 bases. Germline CDR1 SGHTA, CDR2 FQGTGA. Trimming removed 0 bases from V and 2 bases from J; junction bases left unmatched: 4. This CDR3 region has 17 residues. The CDR3 region has the DNA TGTGCCAGCAGCTTAACTGGGACTAGCGGGGAGCCCTACGAGCAGTACGTC. Its translation is CASSLTGTSGEPYEQYV.

Of note for this clone: Because the CDR3 is missing its conserved closing phenylalanine or tryptophan, this is likely a read error. Because the CDR3's place on the DNA is in doubt, the DNA is left out and the CDR3 is given as listed by TCRdb. V is TRBV28 and J is TRBJ2-7; TRBD2, the table's D call, was not compared with the DNA. Looked up from germline, CDR1 is MDHEN and CDR2 is SYDVKM. Counting both end residues, the CDR3 totals 12 amino acids. The CDR3 sequence is CASTLTSGRKGI.

The chain employs TRBV27 and TRBJ2-2; D uncertain. This CDR3 has 12 amino acids. Trimming stripped 10 bases from V and 0 bases from J, with 6 bases between. From germline, CDR1 is MNHEY and CDR2 SMNVEV (reference sequence). CDR3 residues: CATYSNTGELFF. For the CDR3, the DNA is TGTGCCACCTACTCGAACACCGGGGAGCTGTTTTTT.

This sequence joins TRBV28 and TRBJ2-7, with a tentative D call TRBD1 (6 bases). Trimming removed 6 bases at V and 5 bases at J, with 17 bases between. Germline CDR1 reads MDHEN; CDR2 reads SYDVKM. This CDR3 is 14 amino acids long. The CDR3 loop is CASRTGSSSHEQYF. The CDR3 nucleotides are TGTGCCAGCAGAACAGGGTCCTCCTCTCACGAGCAGTACTTC.

This clone was seen once. The chain carries TRBV4-3 and TRBJ2-1; possible D gene TRBD1, 5 bases. Trimming stripped 0 bases from V and 7 bases from J, with 13 bases between. The V gene's germline CDR1 is LGHNA and CDR2 YSLEER. The CDR3 covers 15 residues. The CDR3 DNA follows: TGCGCCAGCAGCCAAGATCAAGGGGCTTATAATGAGCAGTTCTTC. Protein: CASSQDQGAYNEQFF.

V usage is TRBV9 and J usage is TRBJ2-1; perhaps TRBD2 as D (6 bases). Germline V gene sequence: CDR1 SGDLS, CDR2 YYNGEE. This CDR3 spans 15 amino acids. Trimming pared 0 bases from V and 2 bases from J, leaving 9 bases between. For the CDR3, the DNA is TGTGCCAGCAGCGTAGTTGCGGGGCCCTACAATGAGCAGTTCTTC. Its translation: CASSVVAGPYNEQFF.

The V gene is TRBV6-1, the J gene TRBJ2-7; no firm D call. The germline V gene encodes CDR1 MNHNS and CDR2 SASEGT. The CDR3 totals 16 residues. V lost 2 bases and J lost 0, with 14 bases in between. CDR3 residues: CASSEYEVGFSYEQYV. CDR3 nucleotide sequence: TGTGCCAGCAGTGAATACGAGGTAGGATTCTCCTACGAGCAGTACGTC.

The chain combines TRBV28 with TRBJ1-4; D remains unclear. This CDR3 comprises 14 residues. CDR1 and CDR2 (germline): MDHEN, SYDVKM. V shed 2 bases and J shed 5 bases, with 9 bases lying between them. CDR3 residues: CASSLEESNEKLFF. The CDR3 DNA reads as TGTGCCAGCAGTTTAGAGGAGTCGAATGAAAAACTGTTTTTT.

This chain uses TRBV11-2 with TRBJ2-2; D perhaps matches TRBD2 (6 bases). The CDR3 length is 15 residues. V was pared by 3 bases and J by 4 bases, with 12 bases between. Germline V gene data show CDR1 as SGHAT and CDR2 as FQNNGV. CDR3 region: CASSFISGTTGELFF. The CDR3 DNA sequence: TGTGCCAGCAGCTTTATTAGCGGTACCACCGGGGAGCTGTTTTTT.

The chain joins TRBV9 to TRBJ2-5; TRBD2 might be the D (6 bases). The end of the DNA is better explained by TRBJ2-7, so the J call may be wrong. Germline-derived CDR1 and CDR2 are SGDLS and YYNGEE. CDR3 length equals 13 residues. CDR3 region: CASSLTSSYEQYF. The CDR3 coding sequence is TGTGCCAGCAGCCTGACTAGCTCCTACGAGCAGTACTTC.

The chain couples TRBV14 to TRBJ1-1, with unresolved D. There are 16 residues in the CDR3. Trimming took off 1 base at V and 1 base at J, with 13 bases between the two ends. The germline CDR1 and CDR2 sequences are SGHDN and FVKESK. The CDR3 region is CASSQAPQARNTEAFF. The CDR3 region has the DNA TGTGCCAGCAGCCAAGCGCCCCAGGCGAGGAACACTGAAGCTTTCTTT.